This T cell receptor beta chain derives from a study of blood T cell repertoires in COVID-19. V lost 7 bases and J 8 bases, leaving 14 bases between the germline ends. The CDR3 sequence is 12 residues long. Here immunoSEQ multiplex PCR was the method, and the copy in TCRdb shows in-frame clones only, minus some. Of approximately 460,000 clones in the sample, 75% to 90% were seen once. The clonotype originates from a man in his late teens or twenties with COVID-19, enrolled during active disease. Material for sequencing was peripheral blood. The chain joins TRBV12-3 or TRBV12-4 to TRBJ2-5, with a possible D match to TRBD1 (5 bases). The CDR3, as DNA: TGTGCCAGCACTGGGGCCAAGAGAACCCAGTACTTC. The encoded protein is CASTGAKRTQYF.